This T cell receptor (beta chain) emerged from a study of blood T cells in healthy people across ages. V shed 2 bases and J shed 3 bases, with 11 bases lying between them. The CDR3 consists of 14 residues. Germline V gives CDR1 LGHNT, CDR2 FRNRAP. Sample-barcoded 5' priming and a J-beta primer mix drove a second PCR of about 6 to 11 cycles. Using its own MiXCR run on the 5' RACE reads, TCRdb lists one record per CDR3 protein. The profile shows 1.5 million to 2 million distinct CDR3 sequences, about 50% of them singletons. The chain is built from TRBV12-5 and TRBJ2-7; D remains unclear. Sequencing was done on a sample of blood. The receptor was derived from a woman aged 40-49 years in good health. The CDR3 loop is CASGLKDLFYEQYF. The CDR3 bases are TGTGCTAGTGGTTTGAAAGACCTATTCTACGAGCAGTACTTC.